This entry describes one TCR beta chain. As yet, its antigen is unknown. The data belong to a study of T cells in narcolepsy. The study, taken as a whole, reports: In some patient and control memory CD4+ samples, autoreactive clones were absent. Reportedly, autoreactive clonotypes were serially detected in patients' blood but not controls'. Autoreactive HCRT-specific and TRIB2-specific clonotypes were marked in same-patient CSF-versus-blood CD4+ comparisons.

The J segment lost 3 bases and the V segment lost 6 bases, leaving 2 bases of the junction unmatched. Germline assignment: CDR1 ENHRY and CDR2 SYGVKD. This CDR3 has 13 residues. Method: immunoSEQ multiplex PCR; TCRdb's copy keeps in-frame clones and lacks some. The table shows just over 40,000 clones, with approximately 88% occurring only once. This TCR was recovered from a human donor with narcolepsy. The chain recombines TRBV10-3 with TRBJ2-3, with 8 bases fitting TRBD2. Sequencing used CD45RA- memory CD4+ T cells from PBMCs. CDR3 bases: TGTGCCATCAGAGCGGGAGTAACAGATACGCAGTATTTT. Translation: CAIRAGVTDTQYF.